The clone carrying this T cell receptor (beta chain) was observed a single time. Antigen specificity is unknown. TCRdb processed the reads anew with MiXCR; each CDR3 protein has one entry. The sample includes about 330,000 distinct CDR3 sequences, about 35% of them seen just once. This specimen belongs to a study of T cell repertoires in cytomegalovirus infection. In the study overall: HLA-B-restricted CMV epitopes that are well studied, plus recently identified HLA-C-restricted ones, were used by the study. Carrying CMV and the relevant HLA type showed in public TCR beta signatures.

Germline CDR1 and CDR2: SGDLS and YYNGEE. The CDR3 totals 17 residues. The V end was cut by 3 bases, the J end by 1 base, with 14 bases between. The sequence was collected from a human donor in good health (CMV status not recorded). Some clones in this sample may be carry-over from other donors' samples. The material was cultured PBMCs, obtained from culture after CMV antigen stimulation. This chain connects TRBV9 to TRBJ2-6; no reliable D call. CDR3 residues: CASSALGVRSGANVLTF. The DNA of the CDR3 is TGTGCCAGCAGCGCCCTTGGGGTTCGGTCTGGGGCCAACGTCCTGACTTTC.